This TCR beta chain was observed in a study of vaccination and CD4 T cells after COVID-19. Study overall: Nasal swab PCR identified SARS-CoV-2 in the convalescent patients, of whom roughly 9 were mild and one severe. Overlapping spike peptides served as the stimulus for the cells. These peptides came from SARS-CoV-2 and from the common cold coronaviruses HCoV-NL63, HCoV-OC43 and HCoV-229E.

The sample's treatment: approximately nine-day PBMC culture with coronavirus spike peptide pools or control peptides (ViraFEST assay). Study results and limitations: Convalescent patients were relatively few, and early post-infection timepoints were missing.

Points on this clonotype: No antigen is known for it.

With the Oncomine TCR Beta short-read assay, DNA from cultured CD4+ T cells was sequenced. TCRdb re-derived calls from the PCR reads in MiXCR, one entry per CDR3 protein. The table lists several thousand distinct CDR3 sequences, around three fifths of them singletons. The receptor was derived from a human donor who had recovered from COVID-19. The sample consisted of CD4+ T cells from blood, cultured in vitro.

CDR3: CASSWLAGGRGDTQYF. For the CDR3, the DNA is TGTGCCAGCAGCTGGTTGGCGGGAGGCCGGGGAGATACGCAGTATTTT. V is TRBV7-2 and J is TRBJ2-3, with TRBD2 matching 8 bases. From germline, CDR1 is SGHTA and CDR2 FQGNSA. This CDR3 comprises 16 residues. The trim removed 4 bases at V and 5 bases at J, leaving 11 bases unmatched.